The T cell receptor beta chain under discussion was sequenced for a study of blood T cell repertoires in COVID-19. About the study: Donors in the United States, Italy and Spain gave samples during acute or convalescent COVID-19. Sources were T cells, B-cell-depleted T cells, or PBMCs; the material itself was cDNA or gDNA.

Participants were aged about 18 to 89 years from about two dozen US areas. This CDR3 contains 15 residues. The germline gives CDR1 SNHLY, CDR2 FYNNEI. The trim removed 6 bases at V and 8 bases at J, leaving 11 bases unmatched. Method: immunoSEQ multiplex PCR; TCRdb's copy keeps in-frame clones and lacks some. The data hold a few hundred thousand clones, with roughly 90% observed a single time. This TCR was sampled from a woman between 45 and 65 years old who had been exposed to COVID-19. The chain joins TRBV2 to TRBJ1-2; 11 positions agree with TRBD1. Material for sequencing was PBMCs or T cells enriched from blood (not recorded which). CDR3: CASSPGQGDRGGYTF. The CDR3 nucleotides read TGTGCCAGCAGCCCGGGACAGGGGGATCGCGGGGGCTACACCTTC. Variable domain in full (rest from reference TRBV2 and TRBJ1-2): EPEVTQTPSHQVTQMGQEVILRCVPISNHLYFYWYRQILGQKVEFLVSFYNNEISEKSEIFDDQFSVERPDGSNFTLKIRSTKLEDSAMYFCASSPGQGDRGGYTFGSGTRLTVV.